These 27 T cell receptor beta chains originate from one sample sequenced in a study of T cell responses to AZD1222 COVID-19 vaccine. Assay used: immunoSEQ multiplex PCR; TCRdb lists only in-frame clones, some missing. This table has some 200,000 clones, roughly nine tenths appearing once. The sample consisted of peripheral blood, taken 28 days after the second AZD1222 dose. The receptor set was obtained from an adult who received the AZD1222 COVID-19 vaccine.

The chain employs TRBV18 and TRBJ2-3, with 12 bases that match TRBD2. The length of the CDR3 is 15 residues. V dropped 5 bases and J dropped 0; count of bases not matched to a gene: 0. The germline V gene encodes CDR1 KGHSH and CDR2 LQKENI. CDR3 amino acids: CASSGLAGSTDTQYF. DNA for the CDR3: TGTGCCAGCTCAGGACTAGCGGGGAGCACAGATACGCAGTATTTT.

The CDR3 is CASSPDRTHRNTIYF. CDR3 DNA: TGTGCCAGCAGCCCTGACAGGACCCATAGGAACACCATATATTTT. The rearrangement uses TRBV3-1 (or the pseudogene TRBV3-2) and TRBJ1-3; possible D gene TRBD1, 6 bases. The CDR3 extends over 15 amino acids. Trimming took off 4 bases at V and 7 bases at J, with 17 bases between the two ends. Germline V gene sequence: CDR1 LGHDT, CDR2 YNNKEL (reference sequence).

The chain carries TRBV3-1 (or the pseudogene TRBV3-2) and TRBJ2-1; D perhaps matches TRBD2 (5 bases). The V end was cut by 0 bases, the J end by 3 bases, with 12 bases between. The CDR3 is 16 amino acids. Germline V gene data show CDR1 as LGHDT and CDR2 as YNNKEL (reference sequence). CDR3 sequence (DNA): TGTGCCAGCAGCCAAGATTCCGGGATCCTCTACAATGAGCAGTTCTTC. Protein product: CASSQDSGILYNEQFF.

The CDR3 bases are TGTGCCAGTAGTATGGGTGGATCTGGGGACACCATATATTTT. It is translated as CASSMGGSGDTIYF. The chain joins TRBV19 to TRBJ1-3; D gene ambiguous. The germline V and J ends were trimmed by 3 bases and 8 bases, with 14 bases remaining between them. In germline, CDR1 is LNHDA, CDR2 SQIVND (reference sequence). CDR3 length: 14 residues.

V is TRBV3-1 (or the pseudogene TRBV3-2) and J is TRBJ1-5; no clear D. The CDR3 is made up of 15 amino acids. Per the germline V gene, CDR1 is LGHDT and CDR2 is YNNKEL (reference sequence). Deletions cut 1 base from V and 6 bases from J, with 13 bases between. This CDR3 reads CASSQGGRRAQPQHF. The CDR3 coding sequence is TGTGCCAGCAGCCAAGGAGGTCGGAGAGCTCAGCCCCAGCATTTT.

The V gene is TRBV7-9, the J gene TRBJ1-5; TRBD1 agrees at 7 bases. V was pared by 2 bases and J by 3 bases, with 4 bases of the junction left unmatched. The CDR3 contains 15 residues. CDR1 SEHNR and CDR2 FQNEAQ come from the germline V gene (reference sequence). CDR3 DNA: TGTGCCAGCAGCTTACAGGGGGACTACAATCAGCCCCAGCATTTT. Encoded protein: CASSLQGDYNQPQHF.

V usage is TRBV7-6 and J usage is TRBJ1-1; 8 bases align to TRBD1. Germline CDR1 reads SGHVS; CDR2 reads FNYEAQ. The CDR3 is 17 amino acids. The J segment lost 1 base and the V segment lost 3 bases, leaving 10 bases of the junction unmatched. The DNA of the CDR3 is TGTGCCAGCAGCTTCTTACAGGGGGATTGGCCGAACACTGAAGCTTTCTTT. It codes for CASSFLQGDWPNTEAFF.

The CDR3 DNA is TGTGCCAGCAGTCTAATCACTGAAGCTTTCTTT. Its translation: CASSLITEAFF. J is TRBJ1-1 and V is TRBV28; no clear D gene. Trimming pared 5 bases from V and 4 bases from J, leaving 5 bases between. Germline loops: CDR1 MDHEN, CDR2 SYDVKM. The CDR3 extends over 11 amino acids. Full variable domain (rest looked up from reference TRBV28 and TRBJ1-1): DVKVTQSSRYLVKRTGEKVFLECVQDMDHENMFWYRQDPGLGLRLIYFSYDVKMKEKGDIPEGYSVSREKKERFSLILESASTNQTSMYLCASSLITEAFFGQGTRLTVV.

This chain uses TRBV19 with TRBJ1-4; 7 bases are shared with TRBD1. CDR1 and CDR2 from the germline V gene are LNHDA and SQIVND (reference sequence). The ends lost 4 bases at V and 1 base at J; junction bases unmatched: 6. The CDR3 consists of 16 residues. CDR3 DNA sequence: TGTGCCAGTAGTACGGGACAGAGGAGAACTAATGAAAAACTGTTTTTT. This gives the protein CASSTGQRRTNEKLFF.

The CDR3 nucleotides read TGTGCCAGCAGCCGTCCCGGGACAGGGAATGAAAAACTGTTTTTT. Protein product: CASSRPGTGNEKLFF. The rearrangement joins TRBV3-1 (or the pseudogene TRBV3-2) to TRBJ1-4, with 9 bases fitting TRBD1. V shed 4 bases, J shed 5 bases, and the junction held 5 bases outside the gene matches. The CDR3 contains 15 residues. Germline values: CDR1 LGHDT, CDR2 YNNKEL (reference sequence).

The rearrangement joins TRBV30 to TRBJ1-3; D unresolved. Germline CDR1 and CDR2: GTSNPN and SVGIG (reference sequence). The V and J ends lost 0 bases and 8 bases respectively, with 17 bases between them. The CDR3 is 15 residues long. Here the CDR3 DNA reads TGTGCCTGGAGTGTACGAGGGAGTCGTCGGGACACCATATATTTT. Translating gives CAWSVRGSRRDTIYF.

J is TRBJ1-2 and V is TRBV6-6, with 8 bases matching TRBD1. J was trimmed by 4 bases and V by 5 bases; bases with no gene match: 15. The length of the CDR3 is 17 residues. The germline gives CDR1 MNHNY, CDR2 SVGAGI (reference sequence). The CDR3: CASSRRRQGTPLYGYTF. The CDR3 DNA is TGTGCCAGCAGTCGCAGGCGACAGGGGACCCCCCTCTATGGCTACACCTTC.

The CDR3: CAISVDRGGTGELFF. The DNA of the CDR3 is TGTGCCATCAGTGTTGACAGGGGCGGCACCGGGGAGCTGTTTTTT. The gene calls are TRBV10-3 and TRBJ2-2, with 8 bases fitting TRBD1. Germline CDR1 reads ENHRY; CDR2 reads SYGVKD. Germline trimming cut 4 bases from V and 4 bases from J; bases unmatched to any gene: 5. This CDR3 contains 15 residues.

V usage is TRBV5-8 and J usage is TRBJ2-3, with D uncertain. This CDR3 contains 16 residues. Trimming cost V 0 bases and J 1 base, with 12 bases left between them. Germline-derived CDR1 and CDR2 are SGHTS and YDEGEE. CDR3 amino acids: CASSLVASLGTDTQYF. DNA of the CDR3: TGTGCCAGCAGCTTGGTAGCCTCCTTGGGCACAGATACGCAGTATTTT.

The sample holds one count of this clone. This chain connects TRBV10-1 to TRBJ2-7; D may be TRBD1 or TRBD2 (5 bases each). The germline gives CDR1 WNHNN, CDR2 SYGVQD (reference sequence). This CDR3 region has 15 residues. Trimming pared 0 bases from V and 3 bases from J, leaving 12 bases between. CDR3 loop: CASSESRGRNYEQYF. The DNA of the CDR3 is TGCGCCAGCAGTGAGTCGAGGGGTCGCAACTACGAGCAGTACTTC.

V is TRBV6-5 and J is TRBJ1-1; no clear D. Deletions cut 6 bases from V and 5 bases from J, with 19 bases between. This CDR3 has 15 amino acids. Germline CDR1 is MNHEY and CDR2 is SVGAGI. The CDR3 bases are TGTGCCAGCAGAGGAGGGTTAGTAATAGGAACTGAAGCTTTCTTT. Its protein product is CASRGGLVIGTEAFF.

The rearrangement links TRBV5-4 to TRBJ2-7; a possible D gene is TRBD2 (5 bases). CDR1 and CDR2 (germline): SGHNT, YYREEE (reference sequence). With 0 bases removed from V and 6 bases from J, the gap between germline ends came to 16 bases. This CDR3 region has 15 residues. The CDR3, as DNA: TGTGCCAGCAGCTTGGCCGCGGGCCCCACCTCCGAGCAGTACTTC. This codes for CASSLAAGPTSEQYF.

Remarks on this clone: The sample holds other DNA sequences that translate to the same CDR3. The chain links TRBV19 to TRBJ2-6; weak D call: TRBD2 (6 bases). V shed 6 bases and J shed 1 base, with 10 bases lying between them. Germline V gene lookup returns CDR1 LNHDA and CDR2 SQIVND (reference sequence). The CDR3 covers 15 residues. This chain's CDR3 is CASSPGGSGANVLTF. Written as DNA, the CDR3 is TGTGCCAGTAGCCCCGGGGGATCTGGGGCCAACGTCCTGACTTTC.

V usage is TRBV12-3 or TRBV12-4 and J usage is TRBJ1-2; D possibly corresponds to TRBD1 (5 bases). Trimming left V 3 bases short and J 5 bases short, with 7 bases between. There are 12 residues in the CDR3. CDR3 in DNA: TGTGCCAGCAGTTTTGAGGGGTATGGCTACACCTTC. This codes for CASSFEGYGYTF.

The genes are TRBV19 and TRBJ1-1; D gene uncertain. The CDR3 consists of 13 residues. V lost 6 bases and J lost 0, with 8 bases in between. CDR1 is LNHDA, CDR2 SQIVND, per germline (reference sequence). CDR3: CASRGRMNTEAFF. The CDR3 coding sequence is TGTGCCAGTAGAGGACGGATGAACACTGAAGCTTTCTTT.

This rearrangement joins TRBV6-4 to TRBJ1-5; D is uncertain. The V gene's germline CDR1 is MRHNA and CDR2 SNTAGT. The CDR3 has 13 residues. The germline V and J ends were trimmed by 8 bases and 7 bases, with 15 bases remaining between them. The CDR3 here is CASRYVSAQPQHF. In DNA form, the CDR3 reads TGTGCCAGCCGCTACGTTTCAGCCCAGCCCCAGCATTTT.

The CDR3 sequence is CASSLDTLNYGYTF. CDR3 coding DNA: TGTGCCAGCAGCTTAGACACTCTTAACTATGGCTACACCTTC. V is TRBV5-4 and J is TRBJ1-2; D gene uncertain. There are 14 residues in the CDR3. CDR1 and CDR2 (germline): SGHNT, YYREEE (reference sequence). Trimming cost V 2 bases and J 1 base, with 9 bases left between them.

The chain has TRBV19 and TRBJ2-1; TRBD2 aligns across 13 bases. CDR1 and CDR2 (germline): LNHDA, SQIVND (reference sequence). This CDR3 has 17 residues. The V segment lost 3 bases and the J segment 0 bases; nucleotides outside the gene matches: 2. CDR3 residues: CASSIGTSGISYNEQFF. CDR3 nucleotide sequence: TGTGCCAGTAGTATTGGGACTAGCGGGATCTCCTACAATGAGCAGTTCTTC.

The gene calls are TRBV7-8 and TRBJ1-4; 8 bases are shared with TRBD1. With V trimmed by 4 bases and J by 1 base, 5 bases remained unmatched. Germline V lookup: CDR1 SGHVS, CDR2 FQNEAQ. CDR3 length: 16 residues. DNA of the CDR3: TGTGCCAGCAGCTCCTGGGACAGGTTAACTAATGAAAAACTGTTTTTT. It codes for CASSSWDRLTNEKLFF.

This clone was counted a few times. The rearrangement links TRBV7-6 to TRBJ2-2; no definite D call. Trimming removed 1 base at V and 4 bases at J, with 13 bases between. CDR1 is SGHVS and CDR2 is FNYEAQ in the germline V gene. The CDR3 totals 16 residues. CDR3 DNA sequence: TGTGCCAGCAGCTTAGGTGGTGGGCCCGGCACCGGGGAGCTGTTTTTT. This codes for CASSLGGGPGTGELFF.

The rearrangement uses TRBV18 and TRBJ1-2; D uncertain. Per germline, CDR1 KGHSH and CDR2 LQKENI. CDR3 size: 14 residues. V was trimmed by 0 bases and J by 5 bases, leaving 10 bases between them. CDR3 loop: CASSPPSWEYGYTF. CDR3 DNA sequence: TGTGCCAGCTCACCACCGTCCTGGGAATATGGCTACACCTTC.

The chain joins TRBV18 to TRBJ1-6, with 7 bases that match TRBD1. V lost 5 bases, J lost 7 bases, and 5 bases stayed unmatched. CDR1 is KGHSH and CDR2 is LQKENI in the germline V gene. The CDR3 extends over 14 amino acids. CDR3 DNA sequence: TGTGCCAGCTCAGAACAGGGGCAGAATTCACCCCTCCACTTT. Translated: CASSEQGQNSPLHF.